A selection of T cell receptor beta chains follows, all from one sample in a study of blood T cell repertoires in COVID-19. Sequencing was performed with immunoSEQ multiplex PCR; in TCRdb, only in-frame clones are kept and a portion is missing. This sample has approximately 72,000 clones, with over 85% found just once. Input material: peripheral blood. The receptors originated from a man aged 55 to 69 with acute or convalescent COVID-19. Both conserved end residues are part of each CDR3. Fields, in order: CDR3 protein, CDR3 DNA, D gene, V gene, clone size, J gene. The D gene is left open where the match is weak. The size of a clone is reported for some rows only, either as once, few or many, or as a class for expanded clones.

CDR3: CATSDSGTGGHTF; DNA: TGTGCCACCAGTGATTCGGGGACAGGAGGTCACACCTTC; D: TRBD1; V: TRBV24-1; size: -; J: TRBJ1-2
CDR3: CASSPGQVFSGSYEQYF; DNA: TGCGCCAGCAGTCCGGGACAGGTCTTTTCCGGGTCCTACGAGCAGTACTTC; D: TRBD1; V: TRBV5-1; size: -; J: TRBJ2-7
CDR3: CATSDQGGFGTDTQYF; DNA: TGTGCCACCAGTGACCAAGGGGGCTTCGGCACAGATACGCAGTATTTT; D: TRBD1; V: TRBV24-1; size: -; J: TRBJ2-3
CDR3: CASSDGDRGLMTGANVLTF; DNA: TGTGCCAGTAGTGATGGAGACAGGGGGCTGATGACTGGGGCCAACGTCCTGACTTTC; D: TRBD1; V: TRBV19; size: -; J: TRBJ2-6
CDR3: CASSSGLAGFNHEQFF; DNA: TGTGCCAGCAGCTCGGGACTAGCGGGGTTCAACCATGAGCAGTTCTTC; D: TRBD2; V: TRBV11-1; size: -; J: TRBJ2-1
CDR3: CATSDTGTTNTGELFF; DNA: TGTGCCACCAGTGATACCGGGACTACGAACACCGGGGAGCTGTTTTTT; D: TRBD2; V: TRBV24-1; size: -; J: TRBJ2-2
CDR3: CASSSRQTHGYTF; DNA: TGTGCCAGCAGCTCGAGACAGACCCATGGCTACACCTTC; D: -; V: TRBV5-4; size: -; J: TRBJ1-2
CDR3: CASSVGGASDTQYF; DNA: TGCGCCAGCAGCGTAGGGGGGGCCTCAGATACGCAGTATTTT; D: -; V: TRBV5-1; size: -; J: TRBJ2-3
CDR3: CASGSPGLSDSPLHF; DNA: TGTGCTAGTGGGTCACCGGGACTCTCCGATTCACCCCTCCACTTT; D: -; V: TRBV12-5; size: -; J: TRBJ1-6
CDR3: CASSLDGDRGYNEQFF; DNA: TGCGCCAGCAGCTTGGACGGGGACAGGGGCTACAATGAGCAGTTCTTC; D: TRBD1; V: TRBV5-1; size: -; J: TRBJ2-1
CDR3: CASRERGAGELFF; DNA: TGTGCCAGCCGGGAGCGGGGGGCCGGGGAGCTGTTTTTT; D: TRBD2; V: TRBV5-8; size: -; J: TRBJ2-2
CDR3: CASSRPGQGLYEQYF; DNA: TGTGCCAGCAGCCGACCGGGACAGGGCCTCTACGAGCAGTACTTC; D: TRBD1; V: TRBV27; size: once; J: TRBJ2-7
CDR3: CAIGVSNQPQHF; DNA: TGTGCCATCGGAGTTAGCAATCAGCCCCAGCATTTT; D: -; V: TRBV6-5; size: -; J: TRBJ1-5
CDR3: CASRYDSTNTGELFF; DNA: TGTGCCAGCAGGTACGACAGTACGAACACCGGGGAGCTGTTTTTT; D: -; V: TRBV2; size: once; J: TRBJ2-2
CDR3: CASSEGSPYEQYF; DNA: TGTGCCAGCAGTGAAGGGAGTCCCTACGAGCAGTACTTC; D: -; V: TRBV6-1; size: once; J: TRBJ2-7
CDR3: CASSPPGGSFHEQFF; DNA: TGTGCCAGCAGCCCTCCAGGGGGGTCTTTCCATGAGCAGTTCTTC; D: -; V: TRBV7-3; size: -; J: TRBJ2-1
CDR3: CSVEYGATEQYF; DNA: TGCAGCGTTGAATATGGGGCTACCGAGCAGTACTTC; D: -; V: TRBV29-1; size: -; J: TRBJ2-7
CDR3: CASSSLGGGTDTQYF; DNA: TGCGCCAGCAGCTCATTAGGCGGGGGCACAGATACGCAGTATTTT; D: -; V: TRBV5-1; size: -; J: TRBJ2-3
CDR3: CASSSGQGSYGNTIYF; DNA: TGCGCCAGCAGCTCGGGACAGGGGTCGTATGGAAACACCATATATTTT; D: TRBD1; V: TRBV5-1; size: -; J: TRBJ1-3
CDR3: CASSSRDTIYF; DNA: TGTGCCAGCAGCTCCCGAGACACCATATATTTT; D: -; V: TRBV13; size: -; J: TRBJ1-3
CDR3: CASSERQGNSPLHF; DNA: TGTGCCAGCAGTGAGAGACAGGGTAATTCACCCCTCCACTTT; D: TRBD1; V: TRBV2; size: -; J: TRBJ1-6
CDR3: CASSLQGVDLYEQYF; DNA: TGCGCCAGCAGCCTACAGGGGGTGGATCTCTACGAGCAGTACTTC; D: TRBD1; V: TRBV5-1; size: -; J: TRBJ2-7
CDR3: CASSALGGNTEAFF; DNA: TGTGCCAGCAGCGCTTTGGGGGGAAACACTGAAGCTTTCTTT; D: -; V: TRBV6-5; size: -; J: TRBJ1-1
CDR3: CASSFWGGYEETQYF; DNA: TGTGCCAGCAGTTTTTGGGGGGGCTACGAAGAGACCCAGTACTTC; D: -; V: TRBV27; size: -; J: TRBJ2-5
CDR3: CASSQDSGGGYGYTF; DNA: TGCGCCAGCAGCCAAGATTCCGGGGGGGGCTATGGCTACACCTTC; D: -; V: TRBV4-1; size: -; J: TRBJ1-2
CDR3: CASRDLGGSEDTQYF; DNA: TGTGCCAGCAGAGACCTAGGGGGTAGTGAAGATACGCAGTATTTT; D: -; V: TRBV5-6; size: -; J: TRBJ2-3
CDR3: CASSSGISGTGVGNEQFF; DNA: TGCGCCAGCAGCTCGGGTATTTCCGGGACAGGGGTTGGGAATGAGCAGTTCTTC; D: TRBD1; V: TRBV5-1; size: -; J: TRBJ2-1
CDR3: CASSLGAGLRSNTGELFF; DNA: TGTGCCAGCAGCTTAGGGGCAGGGTTGCGTAGTAACACCGGGGAGCTGTTTTTT; D: -; V: TRBV7-9; size: large; J: TRBJ2-2
CDR3: CASGLEVGPYGYTF; DNA: TGTGCTAGTGGTTTGGAAGTGGGGCCCTATGGCTACACCTTC; D: -; V: TRBV12-5; size: once; J: TRBJ1-2
CDR3: CASSPRGNLNRGYTF; DNA: TGTGCCAGCAGCCCCCGAGGTAATCTGAATCGCGGCTACACCTTC; D: -; V: TRBV9; size: -; J: TRBJ1-2
CDR3: CASSAYSGLNTGELFF; DNA: TGTGCCAGTAGTGCGTATAGCGGACTGAACACCGGGGAGCTGTTTTTT; D: -; V: TRBV19; size: -; J: TRBJ2-2
CDR3: CASFRDRHTVF; DNA: TGTGCCAGTTTCCGGGACAGACACACTGTCTTC; D: TRBD1; V: TRBV6-5; size: -; J: TRBJ1-2
CDR3: CASTRGIGNTIYF; DNA: TGTGCCAGTACCAGGGGTATTGGAAACACCATATATTTT; D: -; V: TRBV6-5; size: -; J: TRBJ1-3